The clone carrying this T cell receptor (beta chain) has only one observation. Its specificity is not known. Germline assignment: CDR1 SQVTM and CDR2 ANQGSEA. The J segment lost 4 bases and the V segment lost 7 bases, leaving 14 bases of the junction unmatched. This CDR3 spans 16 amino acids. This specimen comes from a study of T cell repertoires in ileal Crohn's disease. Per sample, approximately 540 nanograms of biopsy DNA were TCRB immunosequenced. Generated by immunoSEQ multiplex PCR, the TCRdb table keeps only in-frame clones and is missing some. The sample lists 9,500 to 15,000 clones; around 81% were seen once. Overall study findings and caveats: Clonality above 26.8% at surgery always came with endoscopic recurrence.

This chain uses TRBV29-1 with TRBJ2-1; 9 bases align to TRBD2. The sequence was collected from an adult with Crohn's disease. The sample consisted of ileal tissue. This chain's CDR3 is CSAQRDSGSRYNEQFF. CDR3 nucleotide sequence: TGCAGCGCCCAGAGGGATAGCGGGAGCCGTTACAATGAGCAGTTCTTC.